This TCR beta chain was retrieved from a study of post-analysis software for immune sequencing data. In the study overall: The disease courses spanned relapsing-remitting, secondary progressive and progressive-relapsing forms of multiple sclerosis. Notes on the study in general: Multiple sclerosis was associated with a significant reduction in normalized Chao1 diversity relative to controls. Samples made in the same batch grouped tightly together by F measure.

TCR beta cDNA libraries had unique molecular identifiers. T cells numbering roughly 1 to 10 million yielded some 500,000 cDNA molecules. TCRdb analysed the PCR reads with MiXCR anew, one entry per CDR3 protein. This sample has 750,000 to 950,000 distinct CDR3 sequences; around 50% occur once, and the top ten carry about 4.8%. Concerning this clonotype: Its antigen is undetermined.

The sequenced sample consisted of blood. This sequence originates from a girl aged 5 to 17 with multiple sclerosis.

CDR3 DNA sequence: TGTGCCACCAGGCAGGGGCCGAACACCGGGGAGCTGTTTTTT. Its protein product is CATRQGPNTGELFF. J is TRBJ2-2 and V is TRBV15, with D perhaps TRBD1 (6 bases). Germline-derived CDR1 and CDR2 are LNHNV and YYDKDF (reference sequence). The CDR3 length is 14 residues. V lost 6 bases, J lost 0 bases, and 8 bases lay in between.